This is a list of T cell receptor beta chains from one sample in a study of shared clonotypes between healthy human individuals. Using immunoSEQ multiplex PCR, the repertoire was profiled, and TCRdb retains in-frame clones only, with some absent. The table has fewer than 800,000 clones, approximately 90% seen once. What was sequenced was naive CD8+ T cells sorted from blood. These TCRs come from a man in his thirties or forties in good health. CDR3s include the opening cysteine and the closing phenylalanine or tryptophan. Each record gives: J gene, D gene, V gene, clone size, CDR3 protein, CDR3 DNA. A D gene is named only where the DNA matches it firmly. The size field is filled for only some rows; it gives once, few, many or a size class.

TRBJ2-7,NA,TRBV27,NA,CASSLKGNSYEQYF,TGTGCCAGCAGTTTAAAGGGCAATTCCTACGAGCAGTACTTC
TRBJ2-2,TRBD2,TRBV29-1,NA,CSVDWGTSGTIGELFF,TGCAGCGTTGATTGGGGGACTAGCGGGACGATCGGGGAGCTGTTTTTT
TRBJ2-1,NA,TRBV19,NA,CASGGQTNEQFF,TGTGCCAGTGGTGGGCAGACCAATGAGCAGTTCTTC
TRBJ2-1,TRBD2,TRBV6-6,NA,CASSYSPSGTYNEQFF,TGTGCCAGCAGTTACTCCCCTAGCGGGACCTACAATGAGCAGTTCTTC
TRBJ2-1,TRBD2,TRBV28,NA,CASSSTLAGVLYNEQFF,TGTGCCAGCAGTTCCACCCTAGCGGGAGTACTATACAATGAGCAGTTCTTC
TRBJ1-2,TRBD1,TRBV11-2,NA,CASSEAGTDYGYTF,TGTGCCAGCAGCGAAGCGGGGACAGACTATGGCTACACCTTC
TRBJ1-4,NA,TRBV27,NA,CASSPLGSTNEKLFF,TGTGCCAGCAGTCCGTTAGGGTCGACTAATGAAAAACTGTTTTTT
TRBJ2-7,TRBD2,TRBV30,once,CAWSPVAGQAYRYEQYF,TGTGCCTGGAGTCCCGTAGCGGGGCAGGCCTATCGCTACGAGCAGTACTTC
TRBJ1-2,NA,TRBV27,few,CASSSTGLTNYGYTF,TGTGCCAGCAGTTCAACAGGGCTGACTAACTATGGCTACACCTTC
TRBJ1-5,NA,TRBV10-2,once,CASRSTGYNQPQHF,TGCGCCAGCAGATCGACGGGATACAATCAGCCCCAGCATTTT
TRBJ1-5,TRBD1,TRBV5-1,NA,CASSLDGRGINQPQHF,TGCGCCAGCAGCTTGGACGGCAGGGGGATCAATCAGCCCCAGCATTTT
TRBJ1-5,NA,TRBV28,NA,CASSLTSLGQPQHF,TGTGCCAGCAGTTTAACGTCTTTGGGTCAGCCCCAGCATTTT
TRBJ1-2,NA,TRBV9,once,CASSVARGRGYGYTF,TGTGCCAGCAGCGTAGCAAGGGGACGCGGCTATGGCTACACCTTC
TRBJ2-1,TRBD1,TRBV7-8,once,CASSLALTGAQDEQFF,TGTGCCAGCAGCTTAGCGCTGACAGGGGCTCAGGATGAGCAGTTCTTC
TRBJ2-3,TRBD2,TRBV7-9,NA,CASSTKVSSGRVADTQYF,TGTGCCAGCAGCACAAAGGTCTCTAGCGGGAGGGTTGCAGATACGCAGTATTTT
TRBJ1-2,NA,TRBV6-5,NA,CASSYGPGVYGYTF,TGTGCCAGCAGTTACGGACCAGGGGTCTATGGCTACACCTTC
TRBJ2-2,NA,TRBV7-9,NA,CASSQRGSGELFF,TGTGCCAGCAGCCAACGCGGCTCCGGGGAGCTGTTTTTT
TRBJ2-3,TRBD1,TRBV4-3,NA,CASSQTRTGGATDTQYF,TGCGCCAGCAGCCAGACCAGGACAGGGGGCGCGACAGATACGCAGTATTTT
TRBJ2-5,TRBD2,TRBV6-6,NA,CASSLLAGAQQETQYF,TGTGCCAGCAGTTTACTAGCGGGAGCACAACAAGAGACCCAGTACTTC
TRBJ2-1,NA,TRBV20-1,NA,CSTRQINEQFF,TGCAGTACTAGACAGATCAATGAGCAGTTCTTC
TRBJ1-3,TRBD1,TRBV7-8,NA,CASILTGISSGNTIYF,TGTGCCAGCATCCTGACAGGGATCAGCTCTGGAAACACCATATATTTT
TRBJ1-5,NA,TRBV28,NA,CASGFSENSNQPQHF,TGTGCCAGCGGTTTTTCAGAAAATAGCAATCAGCCCCAGCATTTT
TRBJ2-1,NA,TRBV10-3,NA,CATGLSSLRPDGEQFF,TGTGCCACCGGACTATCGAGCCTTAGGCCGGACGGTGAGCAGTTCTTC
TRBJ1-2,NA,TRBV21-1,NA,CASTTAYREANYGYTF,TGTGCCAGCACAACAGCGTACAGGGAAGCTAACTATGGCTACACCTTC
TRBJ2-7,NA,TRBV11-2,NA,CASSLGQSYEQYF,TGTGCCAGCAGCTTAGGACAATCCTACGAGCAGTACTTC
TRBJ2-7,NA,TRBV18,NA,CASSAERDYYEQYF,TGTGCCAGCTCAGCCGAACGGGATTATTACGAGCAGTACTTC
TRBJ2-7,NA,TRBV4-2,NA,CASSQERGSRAEQYF,TGTGCCAGCAGCCAAGAGCGGGGATCCCGGGCCGAGCAGTACTTC
TRBJ1-2,TRBD1,TRBV27,NA,CASSSLGDRDYGYTF,TGTGCCAGCAGTTCTCTGGGGGACAGGGACTATGGCTACACCTTC
TRBJ1-1,NA,TRBV25-1,NA,CASSETVADTEAFF,TGTGCCAGCAGTGAGACTGTCGCCGACACTGAAGCTTTCTTT
TRBJ2-7,TRBD2,TRBV27,NA,CASSPGLAGSAYEQYF,TGTGCCAGCAGTCCGGGACTAGCGGGTTCAGCCTACGAGCAGTACTTC
TRBJ1-2,NA,TRBV14,NA,CASSQAPRVGSGYTF,TGTGCCAGCAGCCAAGCCCCCCGGGTGGGGAGTGGCTACACCTTC
TRBJ2-1,TRBD1,TRBV27,NA,CASSQGTGGYEQFF,TGTGCCAGCAGTCAAGGGACAGGGGGCTACGAGCAGTTCTTC
TRBJ2-2,TRBD2,TRBV28,NA,CASSLDAGGATGELFF,TGTGCCAGCAGCCTCGACGCGGGAGGGGCCACCGGGGAGCTGTTTTTT
TRBJ2-2,NA,TRBV4-1,once,CASSQEGGPNTGEPFF,TGCGCCAGCAGCCAAGAGGGGGGCCCGAACACCGGGGAGCCGTTTTTT
TRBJ2-7,TRBD2,TRBV15,once,CATSQSKREAKYEQYF,TGTGCCACCAGCCAGAGTAAGCGGGAGGCCAAGTACGAGCAGTACTTC
TRBJ2-2,TRBD2,TRBV29-1,NA,CSVSGGMTGELFF,TGCAGCGTGAGCGGGGGAATGACCGGGGAGCTGTTTTTT
TRBJ1-2,NA,TRBV4-3,NA,CASSQSLTGAGALRGYTF,TGCGCCAGCAGCCAAAGTCTTACTGGCGCAGGGGCTTTGCGAGGCTACACCTTC
TRBJ2-7,NA,TRBV27,few,CASSSGWLDSSYEQYF,TGTGCCAGCAGTTCTGGGTGGTTAGATAGCTCCTACGAGCAGTACTTC
TRBJ2-2,NA,TRBV7-9,NA,CASSRNTGELWAAFF,TGTGCCAGCAGCCGGAACACCGGGGAGCTGTGGGCCGCCTTTTTT
TRBJ2-7,NA,TRBV9,NA,CASSPPQGPEQYF,TGTGCCAGCAGCCCCCCACAGGGCCCCGAGCAGTACTTC
TRBJ2-1,NA,TRBV7-9,NA,CASSTRGEQFF,TGTGCCAGCAGCACCCGGGGTGAGCAGTTCTTC
TRBJ2-7,NA,TRBV4-1,NA,CASSQVTAVSALDGEQYF,TGCGCCAGCAGCCAAGTTACGGCGGTTAGCGCCCTTGACGGGGAGCAGTACTTC
TRBJ1-2,NA,TRBV6-5,NA,CASIEANGYTF,TGTGCCAGCATTGAAGCTAATGGCTACACCTTC
TRBJ1-3,NA,TRBV6-5,NA,CASELAEGSGNTIYF,TGTGCCAGCGAACTCGCGGAAGGTTCTGGAAACACCATATATTTT
TRBJ2-1,NA,TRBV7-8,once,CASGQTGIYNEQFF,TGTGCCAGCGGGCAGACAGGTATCTACAATGAGCAGTTCTTC
TRBJ2-7,NA,TRBV18,NA,CASSPDGSGVEQYF,TGTGCCAGCTCACCAGACGGATCGGGGGTCGAGCAGTACTTC
TRBJ1-1,NA,TRBV29-1,NA,CSVAGTVNTEAFF,TGCAGCGTGGCAGGGACGGTGAACACTGAAGCTTTCTTT
TRBJ2-1,TRBD1,TRBV9,NA,CASSVLAGTGGFNEQFF,TGTGCCAGCAGCGTTCTCGCCGGGACAGGGGGCTTCAATGAGCAGTTCTTC
TRBJ2-1,NA,TRBV4-3,NA,CASSQEGHNEQFF,TGCGCCAGCAGCCAAGAGGGTCACAATGAGCAGTTCTTC
TRBJ2-1,TRBD2,TRBV28,NA,CASSSQLAAHYNEQFF,TGTGCCAGCAGTTCCCAACTAGCGGCCCATTACAATGAGCAGTTCTTC
TRBJ1-1,NA,TRBV6-5,once,CASAAQGMNTEAFF,TGTGCCAGCGCCGCCCAGGGGATGAACACTGAAGCTTTCTTT
TRBJ2-1,NA,TRBV7-9,NA,CASSLVTGEQFF,TGTGCCAGCAGCTTAGTGACAGGAGAGCAGTTCTTC
TRBJ2-7,TRBD2,TRBV7-2,NA,CASSLVASGSPQSSYEQYF,TGTGCCAGCAGCTTAGTGGCTAGCGGGAGTCCCCAGAGCTCCTACGAGCAGTACTTC
TRBJ1-5,NA,TRBV5-4,once,CTSSLGGGDSNQPQHF,TGTACCAGCAGCTTGGGCGGGGGCGATTCGAATCAGCCCCAGCATTTT
TRBJ2-7,TRBD1,TRBV19,NA,CASSIDWDRGLYEQYF,TGTGCCAGTAGTATAGATTGGGACAGGGGGCTCTACGAGCAGTACTTC
TRBJ2-7,NA,TRBV6-1,NA,CASVGSSMYEQYF,TGTGCCTCTGTGGGGTCTAGCATGTACGAGCAGTACTTC
TRBJ2-7,TRBD2,TRBV7-8,NA,CASSLDRRWLAGFEQYF,TGTGCCAGCAGCTTAGACCGGAGGTGGCTAGCGGGATTTGAGCAGTACTTC
TRBJ2-3,TRBD2,TRBV30,NA,CAWSGWGGADTDTQYF,TGTGCCTGGAGTGGGTGGGGAGGGGCTGACACAGATACGCAGTATTTT
TRBJ1-2,NA,TRBV2,NA,CASKGTSEFPNYGYTF,TGTGCCAGCAAGGGGACGTCTGAATTCCCTAACTATGGCTACACCTTC